These T cell receptor beta chains were read from a single sample in a study of regulatory T cells in long-lasting Graves disease. TCRdb ran MiXCR on the multiplex PCR reads and lists one entry per CDR3 protein. The top ten clones hold around 11% of a sample with roughly 610,000 distinct CDR3 sequences, 15% to 20% of them seen once. The data also belong to a second study, concerning T cells in Graves' hyperthyroidism and ophthalmopathy.

This sample comprised peripheral blood mononuclear cells (PBMCs), obtained at new diagnosis, from a patient treated with antithyroid drugs. The receptors stem from a man aged 18 to 30 with Graves disease. The CDR3 runs from the conserved cysteine through the conserved F or W. Each record gives: clone size, J gene, V gene, D gene, CDR3 protein, CDR3 DNA. D genes are given only for firm matches. The size entry is marked missing in some rows and otherwise reads once, few, many or a size class.

clone_size: many; j_call: TRBJ2-7; v_call: TRBV5-6; d_call: -; cdr3_aa: CASRLGGRYEQYF; cdr3_nt: TGTGCCAGCAGACTGGGGGGCAGGTACGAGCAGTACTTC
clone_size: -; j_call: TRBJ2-2; v_call: TRBV7-6; d_call: -; cdr3_aa: CASSSVPVDGELFF; cdr3_nt: TGTGCCAGCAGCTCAGTCCCGGTGGACGGGGAGCTGTTTTTT
clone_size: -; j_call: TRBJ2-3; v_call: TRBV27; d_call: TRBD2; cdr3_aa: CASGRGRATDTQYF; cdr3_nt: TGTGCCAGCGGACGGGGGAGGGCAACAGATACGCAGTATTTT
clone_size: -; j_call: TRBJ2-7; v_call: TRBV6-1; d_call: -; cdr3_aa: CASRPQTRGSYEQYF; cdr3_nt: TGTGCCAGCAGACCCCAAACCAGGGGATCCTACGAGCAGTACTTC
clone_size: many; j_call: TRBJ2-2; v_call: TRBV19; d_call: -; cdr3_aa: CASSIGQAAELFF; cdr3_nt: TGTGCCAGTAGTATAGGTCAGGCTGCGGAGCTGTTTTTT
clone_size: many; j_call: TRBJ2-7; v_call: TRBV28; d_call: -; cdr3_aa: CASSRRDITYEQYF; cdr3_nt: TGTGCCAGCAGCCGCCGGGACATAACCTACGAGCAGTACTTC
clone_size: few; j_call: TRBJ1-6; v_call: TRBV6-2/TRBV6-3; d_call: -; cdr3_aa: CASSADIDSPLHF; cdr3_nt: TGTGCCAGCAGTGCAGACATCGATTCACCCCTCCACTTT
clone_size: many; j_call: TRBJ1-1; v_call: TRBV5-5; d_call: -; cdr3_aa: CASSLDRRGTEAFF; cdr3_nt: TGTGCCAGCAGCTTGGACAGGAGAGGCACTGAAGCTTTCTTT
clone_size: few; j_call: TRBJ2-7; v_call: TRBV20-1; d_call: TRBD2; cdr3_aa: CSALSGRGEQYF; cdr3_nt: TGCAGTGCCCTCAGCGGGAGAGGCGAGCAGTACTTC
clone_size: -; j_call: TRBJ1-1; v_call: TRBV10-1; d_call: TRBD1; cdr3_aa: CASSRDSGRNTEAFF; cdr3_nt: TGCGCCAGCAGTCGGGACAGCGGAAGGAACACTGAAGCTTTCTTT
clone_size: many; j_call: TRBJ2-5; v_call: TRBV5-1; d_call: -; cdr3_aa: CASSPRTTPEETQYF; cdr3_nt: TGCGCCAGCAGCCCAAGGACTACGCCAGAAGAGACCCAGTACTTC
clone_size: many; j_call: TRBJ2-1; v_call: TRBV7-3; d_call: TRBD1; cdr3_aa: CASRMITGGARDEQFF; cdr3_nt: TGTGCCAGCAGGATGATCACAGGGGGCGCCCGGGATGAGCAGTTCTTC
clone_size: many; j_call: TRBJ2-1; v_call: TRBV20-1; d_call: -; cdr3_aa: CSASLRGGFNEQFF; cdr3_nt: TGCAGTGCTAGTCTTAGGGGCGGCTTCAATGAGCAGTTCTTC
clone_size: -; j_call: TRBJ1-4; v_call: TRBV29-1; d_call: TRBD1; cdr3_aa: CSGGQGTEKLFF; cdr3_nt: TGCAGCGGGGGACAGGGAACTGAAAAACTGTTTTTT
clone_size: many; j_call: TRBJ1-5; v_call: TRBV18; d_call: -; cdr3_aa: CASSPTDSNQPQHF; cdr3_nt: TGTGCCAGCAGCCCGACAGATAGCAATCAGCCCCAGCATTTT
clone_size: many; j_call: TRBJ2-5; v_call: TRBV20-1; d_call: TRBD2; cdr3_aa: CSVREAGGPGETQYF; cdr3_nt: TGCAGTGTCAGAGAGGCGGGAGGGCCGGGGGAGACCCAGTACTTC
clone_size: -; j_call: TRBJ2-3; v_call: TRBV7-6; d_call: -; cdr3_aa: CASSLDLRSSTDTQYF; cdr3_nt: TGTGCCAGCAGCTTAGACCTCAGATCTAGCACAGATACGCAGTATTTT
clone_size: many; j_call: TRBJ1-2; v_call: TRBV7-8; d_call: -; cdr3_aa: CASSLGASGNYGYTF; cdr3_nt: TGTGCCAGCAGCTTAGGGGCTTCAGGGAACTATGGCTACACCTTC
clone_size: -; j_call: TRBJ2-7; v_call: TRBV9; d_call: -; cdr3_aa: CASSVGGSVYEQYF; cdr3_nt: TGTGCCAGCAGCGTAGGTGGGAGCGTTTACGAGCAGTACTTC
clone_size: few; j_call: TRBJ2-7; v_call: TRBV12-3/TRBV12-4; d_call: TRBD1; cdr3_aa: CASTAGQGPSSYEQYF; cdr3_nt: TGTGCCAGCACCGCGGGACAGGGACCGAGCTCCTACGAGCAGTACTTC
clone_size: many; j_call: TRBJ1-1; v_call: TRBV28; d_call: TRBD1; cdr3_aa: CASSTKGQGRETEAFF; cdr3_nt: TGTGCCAGCAGCACAAAAGGACAGGGGAGGGAAACTGAAGCTTTCTTT
clone_size: many; j_call: TRBJ2-7; v_call: TRBV10-3; d_call: TRBD2; cdr3_aa: CAISAPGLGYEQYF; cdr3_nt: TGTGCCATCAGTGCCCCGGGACTAGGTTACGAGCAGTACTTC
clone_size: -; j_call: TRBJ2-1; v_call: TRBV2; d_call: -; cdr3_aa: CASGRESYNEQFF; cdr3_nt: TGTGCCAGCGGCCGGGAATCCTACAATGAGCAGTTCTTC
clone_size: many; j_call: TRBJ1-5; v_call: TRBV2; d_call: -; cdr3_aa: CASSVSNRARSNQPQHF; cdr3_nt: TGTGCCAGCAGTGTGAGTAACAGGGCTCGGAGCAATCAGCCCCAGCATTTT
clone_size: -; j_call: TRBJ1-1; v_call: TRBV3-1; d_call: -; cdr3_aa: CASSPSNLRTTNTEAFF; cdr3_nt: TGTGCCAGCAGCCCCAGTAATCTCCGGACTACGAACACTGAAGCTTTCTTT
clone_size: few; j_call: TRBJ2-3; v_call: TRBV7-6; d_call: -; cdr3_aa: CASSIGTVASDTQYF; cdr3_nt: TGTGCCAGCAGCATCGGGACTGTTGCTTCAGATACGCAGTATTTT
clone_size: many; j_call: TRBJ2-5; v_call: TRBV11-2; d_call: -; cdr3_aa: CASSLVGAGETQYF; cdr3_nt: TGTGCCAGCAGCTTAGTGGGGGCGGGAGAGACCCAGTACTTC
clone_size: many; j_call: TRBJ2-7; v_call: TRBV7-9; d_call: -; cdr3_aa: CASSSSGGGFYEQYF; cdr3_nt: TGTGCCAGCAGCTCCAGCGGAGGGGGTTTCTACGAGCAGTACTTC
clone_size: -; j_call: TRBJ2-1; v_call: TRBV7-7; d_call: -; cdr3_aa: CASSLDGKNEQFF; cdr3_nt: TGTGCTAGCAGCTTAGACGGGAAAAATGAGCAGTTCTTC
clone_size: -; j_call: TRBJ2-1; v_call: TRBV29-1; d_call: -; cdr3_aa: CSAGDSYNEQFF; cdr3_nt: TGCAGTGCAGGTGACAGCTACAATGAGCAGTTCTTC
clone_size: few; j_call: TRBJ2-7; v_call: TRBV29-1; d_call: -; cdr3_aa: CSVEGDKDYEQYF; cdr3_nt: TGCAGCGTTGAAGGGGACAAAGACTACGAGCAGTACTTC
clone_size: -; j_call: TRBJ2-7; v_call: TRBV5-8; d_call: -; cdr3_aa: CASSFRGETYEQYF; cdr3_nt: TGTGCCAGCAGCTTTCGAGGGGAAACCTACGAGCAGTACTTC
clone_size: few; j_call: TRBJ2-5; v_call: TRBV5-6; d_call: TRBD2; cdr3_aa: CASSLDGTSDPTQYF; cdr3_nt: TGTGCCAGCAGCTTGGATGGGACTAGCGACCCGACCCAGTACTTC
clone_size: few; j_call: TRBJ1-1; v_call: TRBV6-1; d_call: -; cdr3_aa: CASSARDNTEAFF; cdr3_nt: TGTGCCAGCAGTGCCCGGGACAACACTGAAGCTTTCTTT
clone_size: -; j_call: TRBJ1-2; v_call: TRBV6-5; d_call: -; cdr3_aa: CASSYSAGNYGYTF; cdr3_nt: TGTGCCAGCAGTTACTCGGCAGGGAACTATGGCTACACCTTC
clone_size: many; j_call: TRBJ2-3; v_call: TRBV2; d_call: -; cdr3_aa: CASSISGTDTQYF; cdr3_nt: TGTGCCAGCAGTATTAGCGGCACAGATACGCAGTATTTT
clone_size: -; j_call: TRBJ1-3; v_call: TRBV19; d_call: -; cdr3_aa: CASSLVPFSGNTIYF; cdr3_nt: TGTGCCAGTAGTCTCGTCCCCTTTTCTGGAAACACCATATATTTT
clone_size: -; j_call: TRBJ2-5; v_call: TRBV6-2/TRBV6-3; d_call: -; cdr3_aa: CASTLPGPLGAQYF; cdr3_nt: TGTGCCAGCACCCTTCCAGGGCCCCTAGGGGCCCAGTACTTC
clone_size: few; j_call: TRBJ1-2; v_call: TRBV24-1; d_call: TRBD1; cdr3_aa: CATGGQLYGYTF; cdr3_nt: TGTGCCACCGGGGGACAGCTCTATGGCTACACCTTC
clone_size: few; j_call: TRBJ2-1; v_call: TRBV6-1; d_call: TRBD2; cdr3_aa: CASRLASGDNEQFF; cdr3_nt: TGTGCCAGCAGGCTGGCTAGCGGTGACAATGAGCAGTTCTTC
clone_size: few; j_call: TRBJ1-4; v_call: TRBV27; d_call: TRBD1; cdr3_aa: CASTGTGREKLFF; cdr3_nt: TGTGCCAGCACCGGGACAGGGAGGGAAAAACTGTTTTTT
clone_size: few; j_call: TRBJ2-2; v_call: TRBV9; d_call: -; cdr3_aa: CASSERGRGELFF; cdr3_nt: TGTGCCAGCAGCGAACGGGGGCGCGGGGAGCTGTTTTTT
clone_size: once; j_call: TRBJ2-5; v_call: TRBV27; d_call: -; cdr3_aa: CASSLSRPTGLVTQYF; cdr3_nt: TGTGCCAGCAGTTTATCCCGCCCTACAGGGTTGGTGACCCAGTACTTC
clone_size: many; j_call: TRBJ1-6; v_call: TRBV20-1; d_call: -; cdr3_aa: CSASVPGASSYNSPLHF; cdr3_nt: TGCAGTGCCTCCGTCCCCGGGGCCTCGTCCTATAATTCACCCCTCCACTTT
clone_size: -; j_call: TRBJ2-7; v_call: TRBV6-2/TRBV6-3; d_call: TRBD2; cdr3_aa: CASSDPTSGRVYEQYF; cdr3_nt: TGTGCCAGCAGTGACCCGACTAGCGGGAGAGTCTACGAGCAGTACTTC
clone_size: many; j_call: TRBJ2-3; v_call: TRBV7-9; d_call: TRBD1; cdr3_aa: CASGQGTDTQYF; cdr3_nt: TGTGCCAGCGGACAGGGCACAGATACGCAGTATTTT
clone_size: -; j_call: TRBJ1-3; v_call: TRBV20-1; d_call: -; cdr3_aa: CSARESSGNTIYF; cdr3_nt: TGCAGTGCTAGAGAGAGCTCTGGAAACACCATATATTTT
clone_size: few; j_call: TRBJ1-1; v_call: TRBV7-9; d_call: -; cdr3_aa: CASSKIQGSSARAFF; cdr3_nt: TGTGCCAGCAGCAAAATACAGGGTTCCTCGGCGCGGGCTTTCTTT